Following are 3 T cell receptor beta chains from one sample sequenced in a study of post-analysis software for immune sequencing data. Points from the study as a whole: Roughly five TRBV segments appeared more often in patients than in controls, and TRBV5-6, TRBV5-1 and TRBV20-1 were among these.

The library was made from cDNA and included unique molecular identifiers. TCRdb recomputed calls from the PCR reads with MiXCR, one row per CDR3 protein. The sample holds approximately 400,000 distinct CDR3 sequences, approximately 38% seen once. These TCRs are of unknown antigen specificity. Sequencing used blood. The receptor source for this set is a girl between 10 and 17 years old with multiple sclerosis.

CDR3 region: CASSLEGGQSPLHF. The CDR3, as DNA: TGTGCCAGCAGCCTTGAAGGCGGCCAGTCACCCCTCCACTTT. This chain joins TRBV7-9 and TRBJ1-6; unclear D gene. The CDR3 contains 14 residues. Germline CDR1 is SEHNR and CDR2 is FQNEAQ (reference sequence). V was trimmed by 5 bases and J by 10 bases, leaving 15 bases between them.

This clonotype has at least ten counts. This chain joins TRBV12-5 and TRBJ1-1, with no clear D. Germline V gene data show CDR1 as LGHNT and CDR2 as FRNRAP. The length of the CDR3 is 14 residues. Trimming cost V 5 bases and J 4 bases, with 14 bases left between them. CDR3 protein: CASGPPRTFTEAFF. DNA for the CDR3: TGTGCTAGTGGTCCCCCCCGGACGTTCACTGAAGCTTTCTTT. Full variable domain (rest looked up from reference TRBV12-5 and TRBJ1-1): DARVTQTPRHKVTEMGQEVTMRCQPILGHNTVFWYRQTMMQGLELLAYFRNRAPLDDSGMPKDRFSAEMPDATLATLKIQPSEPRDSAVYFCASGPPRTFTEAFFGQGTRLTVV.

The rearrangement joins TRBV10-3 to TRBJ2-3, with D possibly matching TRBD2 (7 bases). Germline values: CDR1 ENHRY, CDR2 SYGVKD. V lost 10 bases to trimming and J lost 1 base, with 15 bases between them. This CDR3 is 14 amino acids long. DNA of the CDR3: TGTGCCACAAAGGGGGGGCGGGGCACAGATACGCAGTATTTT. Translating gives CATKGGRGTDTQYF.